Listed below are T cell receptor beta chains from one sample, sequenced in a study of memory CD8 T cells in hepatitis C reinfection. This table comes from immunoSEQ multiplex PCR, and its TCRdb copy is limited to in-frame clones, with some not included. The sample has around 47,000 clones; 70% to 90% are singletons. Input material: naive CD8+ T cells sorted from blood. The receptors shown here come from a man in his late teens or twenties with hepatitis C virus infection. CDR3s include the opening cysteine and the closing phenylalanine or tryptophan. A D gene is named only where the DNA matches it firmly. Only some rows state a clone size, as once, few, many or a class for expanded clones.

v_gene	d_gene	abundance	j_gene	CDR3aa	CDR3nt
TRBV5-1	TRBD1	once	TRBJ2-1	CASSVGTGNNEQFF	TGCGCCAGCAGCGTAGGGACAGGGAACAATGAGCAGTTCTTC
TRBV2	.	.	TRBJ2-7	CASSFGHSYEQYF	TGTGCCAGCAGCTTCGGACACTCCTACGAGCAGTACTTC
TRBV10-3	.	.	TRBJ2-3	CAITPRQATDTQYF	TGTGCCATCACTCCCCGACAGGCTACAGATACGCAGTATTTT
TRBV2	TRBD1	once	TRBJ2-5	CASRTGNQETQYF	TGTGCCAGCAGGACAGGGAACCAAGAGACCCAGTACTTC
TRBV4-1	.	.	TRBJ2-1	CASSIYIGDSAPEQFF	TGCGCCAGCAGCATTTATATTGGGGACTCTGCCCCGGAGCAGTTCTTC
TRBV28	.	.	TRBJ1-5	CASKYDMFNQPQHF	TGTGCCAGCAAGTACGACATGTTCAATCAGCCCCAGCATTTT
TRBV6-6	.	.	TRBJ2-7	CASSSVSGAAAYEQYF	TGTGCCAGCAGTTCCGTTTCAGGGGCGGCGGCCTACGAGCAGTACTTC
TRBV4-1	TRBD2	.	TRBJ2-1	CASSPGLAGGNEQFF	TGCGCCAGCAGCCCCGGACTAGCGGGGGGAAATGAGCAGTTCTTC
TRBV29-1	TRBD1	.	TRBJ1-1	CSVRTGETEAFF	TGCAGCGTGCGGACAGGGGAGACTGAAGCTTTCTTT
TRBV19	.	.	TRBJ2-7	CASSIDGGLNEQYF	TGTGCCAGTAGTATAGACGGGGGGCTCAACGAGCAGTACTTC
TRBV6-5	.	.	TRBJ2-3	CASRPGTRADTQYF	TGTGCCAGCAGGCCCGGGACAAGAGCAGATACGCAGTATTTT
TRBV4-1	.	.	TRBJ2-5	CASRGAGGETQYF	TGCGCCAGCCGGGGCGCCGGGGGAGAGACCCAGTACTTC
TRBV7-9	TRBD1	once	TRBJ2-2	CASSLLQGAGELFF	TGTGCCAGCAGCTTACTACAGGGGGCCGGGGAGCTGTTTTTT
TRBV4-3	TRBD2	.	TRBJ2-1	CASSQDRLAGAGNEQFF	TGCGCCAGCAGCCAAGACCGACTAGCGGGGGCGGGAAATGAGCAGTTCTTC
TRBV2	TRBD2	.	TRBJ2-3	CASSEGSGGAKDTQYF	TGTGCCAGCAGTGAAGGCAGCGGGGGGGCTAAAGATACGCAGTATTTT
TRBV9	.	.	TRBJ1-3	CASSAPSGNTIYF	TGTGCCAGCAGCGCCCCTTCTGGAAACACCATATATTTT
TRBV11-2	.	.	TRBJ1-6	CASSSGGGPNSPLHF	TGTGCCAGCAGCTCCGGGGGGGGGCCTAATTCACCCCTCCACTTT
TRBV7-9	.	.	TRBJ2-5	CASSGGPYQETQYF	TGTGCCAGCAGCGGGGGCCCGTACCAAGAGACCCAGTACTTC
TRBV30	TRBD2	.	TRBJ2-3	CAWAQGGGARDTQYF	TGTGCCTGGGCTCAGGGCGGGGGGGCCCGTGATACGCAGTATTTT
TRBV6-6	.	.	TRBJ1-4	CASSYRGLGEKLFF	TGTGCCAGCAGTTACAGGGGTTTGGGAGAAAAACTGTTTTTT
TRBV29-1	.	.	TRBJ1-1	CSADPGLMNTEAFF	TGCAGCGCCGACCCAGGGCTAATGAACACTGAAGCTTTCTTT
TRBV5-4	TRBD1	once	TRBJ1-1	CASSFWTGGAGTEAFF	TGTGCCAGCAGCTTTTGGACAGGGGGCGCGGGGACTGAAGCTTTCTTT
TRBV5-6	.	.	TRBJ2-7	CASSSEYEQYF	TGTGCCAGCAGCTCCGAGTACGAGCAGTACTTC
TRBV7-9	TRBD2	.	TRBJ2-3	CASSLDSPSGGTDTQYF	TGTGCCAGCAGCTTAGATAGTCCTAGCGGGGGAACAGATACGCAGTATTTT
TRBV19	.	.	TRBJ1-3	CASKGFSGNTIYF	TGTGCCAGTAAGGGGTTCTCTGGAAACACCATATATTTT
TRBV9	TRBD2	.	TRBJ2-2	CASSVGSGANTGELFF	TGTGCCAGCAGCGTAGGGAGCGGGGCGAACACCGGGGAGCTGTTTTTT
TRBV11-2	.	.	TRBJ2-7	CASSLATEQYF	TGTGCCAGCAGCTTAGCTACCGAGCAGTACTTC
TRBV9	.	.	TRBJ2-2	CASSDGNTGELFF	TGTGCCAGCAGCGACGGGAACACCGGGGAGCTGTTTTTT
TRBV28	.	once	TRBJ2-7	CASSPLSATYEQYF	TGTGCCAGCAGCCCACTAAGCGCGACCTACGAGCAGTACTTC
TRBV27	.	.	TRBJ2-5	CASSFGENGETQYF	TGTGCCAGCAGTTTTGGGGAGAATGGGGAGACCCAGTACTTC
TRBV29-1	.	.	TRBJ2-5	CSVEVGVQETQYF	TGCAGCGTTGAAGTAGGAGTCCAAGAGACCCAGTACTTC
TRBV27	TRBD2	.	TRBJ2-5	CASSPLAGGETQYF	TGTGCCAGCAGCCCCCTAGCGGGAGGGGAGACCCAGTACTTC
TRBV28	TRBD1	.	TRBJ2-3	CASNNEGAQATDTQYF	TGTGCCAGCAACAATGAGGGGGCGCAGGCCACAGATACGCAGTATTTT
TRBV28	.	.	TRBJ2-7	CASSFAGTSYEQYF	TGTGCCAGCAGTTTTGCGGGAACGTCCTACGAGCAGTACTTC
TRBV5-1	TRBD1	.	TRBJ2-3	CASSYGQGIDTQYF	TGCGCCAGCAGCTATGGACAGGGGATAGATACGCAGTATTTT
TRBV27	TRBD2	.	TRBJ2-2	CASKGRAGELFF	TGTGCCAGCAAGGGGAGGGCAGGGGAGCTGTTTTTT
TRBV21-1	.	.	TRBJ1-2	CASSTAKTATRFRYGYTF	TGTGCCAGCTCGACGGCGAAAACCGCGACTCGTTTTAGGTATGGCTACACCTTC
TRBV27	TRBD2	.	TRBJ2-7	CASRLAGGGSYEQYF	TGTGCCTCGAGACTAGCGGGAGGTGGGTCCTACGAGCAGTACTTC
TRBV4-2	.	.	TRBJ1-2	CASSQERGNYGYTF	TGTGCCAGCAGCCAAGAACGGGGGAACTATGGCTACACCTTC
TRBV7-9	TRBD1	.	TRBJ2-2	CASSLDRYTGELFF	TGTGCCAGCAGCCTGGACAGGTACACCGGGGAGCTGTTTTTT
TRBV21-1	.	.	TRBJ2-2	CASSKRRGGGAGELFF	TGTGCCAGCAGCAAGAGGCGGGGGGGCGGGGCCGGGGAGCTGTTTTTT
TRBV6-1	.	once	TRBJ2-3	CASSSTRYTGTQYF	TGTGCCAGCAGTTCTACGAGGTACACAGGTACGCAGTATTTT
TRBV12-2	.	.	TRBJ2-2	CASRPQGVGDTGELFF	TGTGCAAGTCGCCCACAGGGGGTAGGGGATACCGGGGAGCTGTTTTTT
TRBV27	TRBD1	few	TRBJ1-5	CASSWGTGVYQPQHF	TGTGCCAGCAGTTGGGGGACAGGGGTTTATCAGCCCCAGCATTTT
TRBV10-3	.	.	TRBJ2-1	CAISEGSSYNEQFF	TGTGCCATCAGTGAAGGGAGCTCCTACAATGAGCAGTTCTTC
TRBV19	TRBD1	.	TRBJ2-3	CASSPSGGTRTDTQYF	TGTGCCAGTAGTCCCTCAGGGGGTACCCGGACAGATACGCAGTATTTT